A single T cell receptor (beta chain) is shown here with its context. The source of the sample is a study of cytomegalovirus exposure and HLA in healthy donors. Across the study: An earlier analysis found fewer than 120 million unique TCR beta sequences from approximately 190 million T cells. Across under 450 genotyped donors, about 81% landed in the Caucasian-associated ancestry cluster.

The PCR employed 60 Vbeta primers together with 13 Jbeta primers. Assay: immunoSEQ multiplex PCR; the TCRdb copy retains only in-frame clones and omits some. The sample records approximately 160,000 clones, about four fifths being singletons. The germline CDR1 and CDR2 sequences are MNHEY and SMNVEV (reference sequence). The CDR3 is 20 residues long. J gave up 0 bases and V 4 bases, and 16 bases lay outside the gene matches. The J gene is TRBJ2-1, the V gene TRBV27; TRBD1 matches 9 bases. The sequence was obtained from a woman in her forties or fifties in good health and CMV-seropositive. Sequencing input: PBMCs. Here the CDR3 DNA reads TGTGCCAGCAGTTCATTCTCGAGGACAGGGGAAAAGAGCTCCTACAATGAGCAGTTCTTC. This encodes CASSSFSRTGEKSSYNEQFF.